The clone carrying this T cell receptor (beta chain) was counted only a few times. The data were obtained in a study of response to subunit inactivated influenza vaccine. The CDR3 contains 17 residues. Germline V lookup: CDR1 MDHEN, CDR2 SYDVKM. The V gene lost 3 bases and the J gene lost 1 base, with 16 bases spanning the gap. Each CDR3 protein is one row after TCRdb ran MiXCR on the RT-PCR reads. The sample contains about 540,000 distinct CDR3 sequences, around 21% of which appear only once. These same records also appear under a second study, on T cells expressing NK-cell markers. That report adds: 5'RACE template switching built TCR beta cDNA with unique molecular identifiers. The same clonotypes also predominated in the CD3+CD56-NKG2C+ fraction of several donors.

This receptor was taken from a man aged 45-65 years who received an inactivated influenza vaccine. This chain uses TRBV28 with TRBJ1-5; tentative D call: TRBD1 (6 bases). This sample comprised CD4+ T cells sorted from PBMCs, obtained roughly 12 days after vaccination. Here the CDR3 reads CASSFPGTRTSNQPQHF. The CDR3, as DNA: TGTGCCAGCAGTTTTCCCGGGACAAGGACGAGCAATCAGCCCCAGCATTTT.